Listed below are T cell receptor beta chains from one sample, sequenced in a study of CD4 T cells in relation to SARS-CoV-2 and coronaviruses. Using immunoSEQ multiplex PCR, the repertoire was profiled, and TCRdb retains in-frame clones only, with some absent. The sample includes 38,000 or so clones, approximately 80% of them seen just once. These receptors have no known antigen. The specimen was memory CD4+ T cells from PBMCs, cultured in vitro. The receptor set was obtained from an adult with COVID-19. Both conserved end residues are part of each CDR3. D genes are given only for firm matches. Not every row has a clone size; where given, it reads once, few, many or a size class.

J gene,V gene,clone size,D gene,CDR3 DNA,CDR3 protein
TRBJ2-3,TRBV19,NA,NA,TGTGCCAGGCCCTTTACCGGACAACTCTTCACAGATACGCAGTATTTT,CARPFTGQLFTDTQYF
TRBJ1-1,TRBV3-1/TRBV3-2,NA,NA,TGTGCCAGCAGCCAAGAGAAGGGGAGCACTGAAGCTTTCTTT,CASSQEKGSTEAFF
TRBJ2-5,TRBV5-1,NA,NA,TGCGCCAGCAGCTTGGACACAGGGACCCAAGAGACCCAGTACTTC,CASSLDTGTQETQYF
TRBJ2-1,TRBV6-5,few,NA,TGTGCCTCCGGCCGAGGTTTCTCGGGCAATGAGCAGTTCTTC,CASGRGFSGNEQFF
TRBJ2-7,TRBV7-6,NA,NA,TGTGCCAGCAGCTTACAGATAACCTACGAGCAGTACTTC,CASSLQITYEQYF
TRBJ1-1,TRBV5-1,once,NA,TGCGCCAGCAGCGGACGGGAGGGGGCTGAAGCTTTCTTT,CASSGREGAEAFF
TRBJ2-5,TRBV7-2,NA,TRBD2,TGTGCCAGCAGCTCACTAGCGGGAGCGCGCGAGACCCAGTACTTC,CASSSLAGARETQYF
TRBJ2-2,TRBV27,NA,NA,TGTGCCAGCAGTCAATACGGGGTGAGCACCGGGGAGCTGTTTTTT,CASSQYGVSTGELFF
TRBJ2-7,TRBV7-6,NA,TRBD2,TGTGCCAGCAGCCCATCTTATAGCGGGAGGGAAGAGCAGTACTTC,CASSPSYSGREEQYF
TRBJ1-3,TRBV15,NA,NA,TGTGCCACCAGCAGAGATGTGGGCTCTGGAAACACCATATATTTT,CATSRDVGSGNTIYF
TRBJ2-3,TRBV9,NA,TRBD1,TGTGCCAGCAGCGCAGGGGGTCAGGGCCCAGATACGCAGTATTTT,CASSAGGQGPDTQYF
TRBJ2-3,TRBV5-1,NA,TRBD2,TGCGCCAGCAGCCAATTAGCGGGAGGGGTCACAGATACGCAGTATTTT,CASSQLAGGVTDTQYF